This passage covers 7 T cell receptor beta chains from one sample sequenced in a study of T cell responses to AZD1222 COVID-19 vaccine. The data were produced by immunoSEQ multiplex PCR, yet TCRdb's version contains in-frame clones alone and is incomplete. This table has 150,000 or so clones, about 92% appearing once. Sequenced here: peripheral blood, sampled 28 days after the second AZD1222 dose. The source of these receptors is an adult who received the AZD1222 COVID-19 vaccine.

V usage is TRBV19 and J usage is TRBJ1-1; 9 bases match TRBD1. CDR3 length equals 13 residues. With V trimmed by 7 bases and J by 3 bases, 3 bases remained unmatched. Germline loops: CDR1 LNHDA, CDR2 SQIVND (reference sequence). In DNA, the CDR3 is TGTGCCAGTACCCGGACAGGGGACACTGAAGCTTTCTTT. Translating gives CASTRTGDTEAFF. The full variable domain, completed using reference TRBV19 and TRBJ1-1, is DGGITQSPKYLFRKEGQNVTLSCEQNLNHDAMYWYRQDPGQGLRLIYYSQIVNDFQKGDIAEGYSVSREKKESFPLTVTSAQKNPTAFYLCASTRTGDTEAFFGQGTRLTVV.

This chain links TRBV12-3 or TRBV12-4 with TRBJ1-2; 9 bases fit TRBD1. The CDR3 covers 13 residues. With 8 bases clipped from V and 7 bases from J, the junction kept 8 bases outside the gene matches. The DNA for the CDR3 is TGTGCCAGCGCCCCGACAGGGGGTGTTGGCTACACCTTC. Translating gives CASAPTGGVGYTF.

This clone was seen just once. V usage is TRBV24-1 and J usage is TRBJ2-1; 9 nucleotides align to TRBD1. Germline CDR1 and CDR2: KGHDR and SFDVKD. Unmatched junction bases numbered 9, after V lost 4 bases and J lost 6 bases. The CDR3 has 16 amino acids. CDR3 nucleotide sequence: TGTGCCACCAGTGACAGAGGGACAGGGAGGGTCAATGAGCAGTTCTTC. Translated, it gives CATSDRGTGRVNEQFF.

The rearrangement joins TRBV6-4 to TRBJ1-6; the D is unclear. V dropped 2 bases and J dropped 0 bases, with 8 bases sitting between them. The CDR3 totals 16 residues. Germline V gene sequence: CDR1 MRHNA, CDR2 SNTAGT. CDR3 in DNA: TGTGCCAGCAGTGACATGGCAGTCTCCTATAATTCACCCCTCCACTTT. This encodes CASSDMAVSYNSPLHF.

The chain combines TRBV7-2 with TRBJ2-2; D perhaps matches TRBD1 (6 bases). V gave up 3 bases and J gave up 4 bases, with 9 bases separating them. This CDR3 has 14 residues. Germline assignment: CDR1 SGHTA and CDR2 FQGNSA. The CDR3 coding sequence is TGTGCCAGCAGCTTGGACAGTTCCACCGGGGAGCTGTTTTTT. Translated, it gives CASSLDSSTGELFF. The full variable domain, completed using reference TRBV7-2 and TRBJ2-2, is GAGVSQSPSNKVTEKGKDVELRCDPISGHTALYWYRQSLGQGLEFLIYFQGNSAPDKSGLPSDRFSAERTGGSVSTLTIQRTQQEDSAVYLCASSLDSSTGELFFGEGSRLTVL.

Of note for this clone: At one end the junction does not follow the germline gene, possibly because of a read error. V and J are TRBV10-3 and TRBJ1-1, with a possible D match to TRBD1 (5 bases). Looked up from germline, CDR1 is ENHRY and CDR2 is SYGVKD. This CDR3 is 12 amino acids long. As DNA, the CDR3 is TGTGCCATCAGTGAGTCCGGGGGGACCGCAAGATTT. Translated, it gives CAISESGGTARF.

V usage is TRBV18 and J usage is TRBJ1-6, with D uncertain. Trimming cost V 4 bases and J 7 bases, with 11 bases left between them. CDR3 size: 14 residues. Germline V gives CDR1 KGHSH, CDR2 LQKENI. CDR3 amino acids: CASSRRTQNSPLHF. CDR3 sequence (DNA): TGTGCCAGCTCACGACGGACTCAGAATTCACCCCTCCACTTT.